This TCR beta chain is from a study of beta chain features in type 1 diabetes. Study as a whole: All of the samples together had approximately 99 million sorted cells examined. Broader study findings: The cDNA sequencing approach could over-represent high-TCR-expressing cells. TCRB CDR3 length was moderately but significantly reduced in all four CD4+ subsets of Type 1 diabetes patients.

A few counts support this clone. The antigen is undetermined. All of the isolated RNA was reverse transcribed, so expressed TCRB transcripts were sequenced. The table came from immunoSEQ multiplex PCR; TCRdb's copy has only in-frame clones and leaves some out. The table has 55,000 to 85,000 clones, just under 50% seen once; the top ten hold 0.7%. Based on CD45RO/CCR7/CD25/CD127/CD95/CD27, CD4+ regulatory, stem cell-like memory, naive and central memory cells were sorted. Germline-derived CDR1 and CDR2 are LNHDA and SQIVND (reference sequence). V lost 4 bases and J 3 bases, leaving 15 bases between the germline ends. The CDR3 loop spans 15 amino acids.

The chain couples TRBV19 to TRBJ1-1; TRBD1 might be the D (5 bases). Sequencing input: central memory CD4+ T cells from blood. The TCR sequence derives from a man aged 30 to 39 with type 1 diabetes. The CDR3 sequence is CASSTTWQGDTEAFF. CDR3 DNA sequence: TGTGCCAGTAGTACCACCTGGCAGGGTGACACTGAAGCTTTCTTT. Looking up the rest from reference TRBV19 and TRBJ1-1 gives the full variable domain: DGGITQSPKYLFRKEGQNVTLSCEQNLNHDAMYWYRQDPGQGLRLIYYSQIVNDFQKGDIAEGYSVSREKKESFPLTVTSAQKNPTAFYLCASSTTWQGDTEAFFGQGTRLTVV.